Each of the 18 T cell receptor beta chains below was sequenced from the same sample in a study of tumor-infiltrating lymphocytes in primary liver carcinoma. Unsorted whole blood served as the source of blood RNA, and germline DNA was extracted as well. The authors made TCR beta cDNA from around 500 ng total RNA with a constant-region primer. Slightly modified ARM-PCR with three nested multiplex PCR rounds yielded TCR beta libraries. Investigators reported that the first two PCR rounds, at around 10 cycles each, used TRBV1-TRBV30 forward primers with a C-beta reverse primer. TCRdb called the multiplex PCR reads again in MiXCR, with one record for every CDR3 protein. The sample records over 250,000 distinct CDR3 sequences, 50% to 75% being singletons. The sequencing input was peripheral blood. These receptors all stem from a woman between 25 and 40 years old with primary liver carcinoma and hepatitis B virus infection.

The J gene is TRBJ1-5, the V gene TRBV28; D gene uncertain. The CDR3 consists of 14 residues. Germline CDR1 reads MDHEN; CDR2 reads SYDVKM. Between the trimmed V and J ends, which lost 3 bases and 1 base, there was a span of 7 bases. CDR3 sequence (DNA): TGTGCCAGCAGTTTGAGGGAGAGCAATCAGCCCCAGCATTTT. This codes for CASSLRESNQPQHF.

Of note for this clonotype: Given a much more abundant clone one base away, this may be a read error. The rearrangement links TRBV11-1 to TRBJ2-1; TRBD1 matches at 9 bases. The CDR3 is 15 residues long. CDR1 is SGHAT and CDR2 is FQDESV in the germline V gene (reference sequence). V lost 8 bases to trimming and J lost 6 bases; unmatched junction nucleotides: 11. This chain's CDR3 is CASVNPGQGTNEQFF. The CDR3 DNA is TGTGCCAGCGTCAACCCGGGACAGGGAACCAATGAGCAGTTCTTC.

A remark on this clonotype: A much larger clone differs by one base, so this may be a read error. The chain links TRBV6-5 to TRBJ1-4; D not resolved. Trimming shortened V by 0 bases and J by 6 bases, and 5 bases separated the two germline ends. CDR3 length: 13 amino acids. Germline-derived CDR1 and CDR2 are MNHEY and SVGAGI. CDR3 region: CASSYSPDEKLFF. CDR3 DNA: TGTGCCAGCAGTTACTCTCCTGATGAAAAACTGTTTTTT.

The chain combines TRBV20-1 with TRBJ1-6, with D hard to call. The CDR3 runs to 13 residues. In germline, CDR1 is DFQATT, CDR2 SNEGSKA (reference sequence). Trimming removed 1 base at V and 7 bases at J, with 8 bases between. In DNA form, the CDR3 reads TGCAGTGCTAGAGGCAAAGAGAATTCACCCCTCCACTTT. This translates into CSARGKENSPLHF.

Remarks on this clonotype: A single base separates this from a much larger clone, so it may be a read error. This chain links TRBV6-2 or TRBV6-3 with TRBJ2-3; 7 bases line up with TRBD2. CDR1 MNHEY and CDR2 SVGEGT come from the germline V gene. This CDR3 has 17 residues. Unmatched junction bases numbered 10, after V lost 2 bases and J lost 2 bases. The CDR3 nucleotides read TGTGCCAGCAGTTACGTCCTAGTGGGAGGGATCACAGATACGCAGTATTTT. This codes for CASSYVLVGGITDTQYF.

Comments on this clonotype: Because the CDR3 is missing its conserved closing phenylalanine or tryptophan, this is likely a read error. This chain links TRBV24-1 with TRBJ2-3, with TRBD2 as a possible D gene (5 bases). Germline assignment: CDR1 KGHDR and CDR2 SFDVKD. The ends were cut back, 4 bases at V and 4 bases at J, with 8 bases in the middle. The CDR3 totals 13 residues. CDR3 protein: CATSEWGADTQYI. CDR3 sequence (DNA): TGTGCCACCAGTGAATGGGGAGCAGATACGCAGTATATT.

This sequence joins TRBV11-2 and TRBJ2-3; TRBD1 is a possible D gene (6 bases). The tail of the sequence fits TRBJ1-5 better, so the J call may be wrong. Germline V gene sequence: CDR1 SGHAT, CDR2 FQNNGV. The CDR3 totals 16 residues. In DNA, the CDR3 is TGTGCCAGCAGCTTAGTCCCCACAGGGATCTATGATACGCAGCATTTT. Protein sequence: CASSLVPTGIYDTQHF.

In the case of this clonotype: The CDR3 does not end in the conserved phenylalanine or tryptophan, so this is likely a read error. CDR3 region: CASSSLGEKLFL. CDR3 coding DNA: TGTGCCAGCAGCTCTCTGGGTGAAAAACTGTTTCTT. The chain carries TRBV11-2 and TRBJ1-4; D remains unclear. CDR1 and CDR2 from the germline V gene are SGHAT and FQNNGV. V was cut by 4 bases and J by 7 bases, with 7 bases left in between. The CDR3 has 12 amino acids.

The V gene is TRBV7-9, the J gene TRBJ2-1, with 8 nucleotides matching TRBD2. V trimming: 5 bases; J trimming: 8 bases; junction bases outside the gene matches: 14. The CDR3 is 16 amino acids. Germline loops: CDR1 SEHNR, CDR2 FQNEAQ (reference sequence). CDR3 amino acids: CASSPKWGLDFDEQFF. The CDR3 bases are TGTGCCAGCAGCCCAAAGTGGGGACTAGATTTCGATGAGCAGTTCTTC.

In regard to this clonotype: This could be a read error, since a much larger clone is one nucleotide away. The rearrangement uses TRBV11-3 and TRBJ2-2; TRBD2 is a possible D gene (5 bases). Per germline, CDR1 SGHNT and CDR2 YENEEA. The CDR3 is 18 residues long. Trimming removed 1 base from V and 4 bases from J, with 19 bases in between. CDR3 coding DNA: TGTGCCAGCAGCTTAGGAAATATAGCGAGAGTGGTCACCGGGGAGCTGTTTTTT. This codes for CASSLGNIARVVTGELFF.

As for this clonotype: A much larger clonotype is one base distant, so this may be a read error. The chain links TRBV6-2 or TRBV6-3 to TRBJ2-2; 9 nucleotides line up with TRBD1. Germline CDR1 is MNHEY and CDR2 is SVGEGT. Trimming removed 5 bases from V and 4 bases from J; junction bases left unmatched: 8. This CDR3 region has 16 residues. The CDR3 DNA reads TGTGCCAGCAGTACGGGGACAGGGACGAGCACCGGGGAGCTGTTTTTT. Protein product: CASSTGTGTSTGELFF.

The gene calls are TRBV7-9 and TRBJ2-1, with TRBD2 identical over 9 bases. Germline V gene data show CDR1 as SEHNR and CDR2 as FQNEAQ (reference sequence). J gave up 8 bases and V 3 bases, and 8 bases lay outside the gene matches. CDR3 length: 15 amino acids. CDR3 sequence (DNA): TGTGCCAGCAGCTTCCCAGCGGGAGGAGTGCATGAGCAGTTCTTC. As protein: CASSFPAGGVHEQFF.

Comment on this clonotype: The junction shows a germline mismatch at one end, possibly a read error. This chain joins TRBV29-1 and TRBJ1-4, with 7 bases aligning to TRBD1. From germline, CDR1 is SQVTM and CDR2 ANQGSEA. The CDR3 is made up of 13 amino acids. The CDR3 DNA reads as TGCACCGTGAAACGACAGGGTGGTGAAAAACTGCTTTTT. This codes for CTVKRQGGEKLLF.

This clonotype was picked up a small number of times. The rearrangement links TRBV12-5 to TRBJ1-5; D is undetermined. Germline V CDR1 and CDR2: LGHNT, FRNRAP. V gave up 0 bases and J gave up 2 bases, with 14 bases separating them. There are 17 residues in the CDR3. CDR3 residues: CASGLVGKFSGNQPQHF. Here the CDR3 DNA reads TGTGCTAGTGGTTTGGTTGGCAAATTTTCGGGCAATCAGCCCCAGCATTTT.

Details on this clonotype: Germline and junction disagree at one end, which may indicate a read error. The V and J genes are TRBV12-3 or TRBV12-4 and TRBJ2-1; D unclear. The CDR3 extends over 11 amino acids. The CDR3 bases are TGTGCCAGCAGTTCATACAATGAGCAGTTATTC. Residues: CASSSYNEQLF.

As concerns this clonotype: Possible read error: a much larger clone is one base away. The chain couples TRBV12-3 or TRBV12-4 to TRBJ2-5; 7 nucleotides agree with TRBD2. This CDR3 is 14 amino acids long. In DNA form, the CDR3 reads TGTGCCAGCAGTTCCTATGGACTAGGAGAGACCCAGTGCTTC. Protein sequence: CASSSYGLGETQCF.

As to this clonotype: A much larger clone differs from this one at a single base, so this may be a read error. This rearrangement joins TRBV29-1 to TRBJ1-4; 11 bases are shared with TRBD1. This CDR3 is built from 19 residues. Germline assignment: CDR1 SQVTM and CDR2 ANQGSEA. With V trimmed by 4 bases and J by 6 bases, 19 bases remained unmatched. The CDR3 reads CSVGLTGTGGRTFYEKLFF. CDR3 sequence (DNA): TGCAGCGTTGGCTTAACCGGGACAGGGGGGCGTACCTTCTATGAAAAACTGTTTTTT.

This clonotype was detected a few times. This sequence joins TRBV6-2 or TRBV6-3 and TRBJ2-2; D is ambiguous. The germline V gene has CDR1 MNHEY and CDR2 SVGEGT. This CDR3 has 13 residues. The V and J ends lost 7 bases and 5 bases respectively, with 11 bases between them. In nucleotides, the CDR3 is TGTGCCAGCACCAAGTGGGGAACCGGGGAGCTGTTTTTT. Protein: CASTKWGTGELFF.